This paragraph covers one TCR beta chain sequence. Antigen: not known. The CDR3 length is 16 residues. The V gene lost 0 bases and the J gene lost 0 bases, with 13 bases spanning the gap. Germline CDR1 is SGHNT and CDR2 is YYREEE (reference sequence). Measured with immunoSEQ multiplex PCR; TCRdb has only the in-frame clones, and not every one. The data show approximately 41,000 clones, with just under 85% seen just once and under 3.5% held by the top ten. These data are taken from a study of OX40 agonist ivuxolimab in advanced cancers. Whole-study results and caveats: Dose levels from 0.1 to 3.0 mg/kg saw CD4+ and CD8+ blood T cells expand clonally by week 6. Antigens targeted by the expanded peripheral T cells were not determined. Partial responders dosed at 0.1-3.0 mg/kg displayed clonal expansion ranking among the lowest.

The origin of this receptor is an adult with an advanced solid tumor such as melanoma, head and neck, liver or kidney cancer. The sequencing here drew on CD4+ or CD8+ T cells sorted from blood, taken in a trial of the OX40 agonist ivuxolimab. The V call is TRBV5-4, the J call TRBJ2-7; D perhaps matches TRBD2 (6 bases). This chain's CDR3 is CASSLAERASSYEQYF. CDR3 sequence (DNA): TGTGCCAGCAGCTTGGCCGAGCGGGCAAGCTCCTACGAGCAGTACTTC.